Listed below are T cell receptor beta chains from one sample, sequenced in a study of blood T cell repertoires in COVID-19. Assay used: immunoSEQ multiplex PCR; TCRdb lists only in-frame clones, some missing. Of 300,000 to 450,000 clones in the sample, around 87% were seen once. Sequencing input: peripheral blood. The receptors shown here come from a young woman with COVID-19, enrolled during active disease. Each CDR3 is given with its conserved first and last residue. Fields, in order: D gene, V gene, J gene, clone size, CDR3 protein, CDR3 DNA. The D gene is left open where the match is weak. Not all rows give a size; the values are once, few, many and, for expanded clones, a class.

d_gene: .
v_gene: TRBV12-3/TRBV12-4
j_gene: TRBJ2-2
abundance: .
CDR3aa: CASSLRGGGELFF
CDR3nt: TGTGCCAGCAGTTTACGAGGGGGCGGGGAGCTGTTTTTT

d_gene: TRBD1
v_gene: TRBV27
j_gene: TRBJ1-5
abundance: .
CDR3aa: CASSLRGHNQPQHF
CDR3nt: TGTGCCAGCAGTTTAAGGGGGCACAATCAGCCCCAGCATTTT

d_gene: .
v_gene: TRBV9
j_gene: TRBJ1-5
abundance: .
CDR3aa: CASSAQDSYQPQHF
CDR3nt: TGTGCCAGCAGCGCTCAGGACAGTTATCAGCCCCAGCATTTT

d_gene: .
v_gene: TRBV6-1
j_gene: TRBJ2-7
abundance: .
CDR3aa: CASSEQGNEQYF
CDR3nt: TGTGCCAGCAGTGAACAGGGGAACGAGCAGTACTTC

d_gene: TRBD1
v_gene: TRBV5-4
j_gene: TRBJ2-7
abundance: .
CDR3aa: CASSLVAGQGLVEQYF
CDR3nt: TGTGCCAGCAGCTTGGTCGCGGGACAGGGACTTGTAGAGCAGTACTTC

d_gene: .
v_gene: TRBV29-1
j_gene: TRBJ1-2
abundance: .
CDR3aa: CSARGNRGYTF
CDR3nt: TGCAGCGCTAGAGGGAATCGCGGCTACACCTTC

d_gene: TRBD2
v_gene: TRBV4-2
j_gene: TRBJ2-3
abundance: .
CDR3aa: CASSRGLAGGSTDTQYF
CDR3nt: TGTGCCAGCAGCCGGGGACTAGCGGGAGGGAGCACAGATACGCAGTATTTT

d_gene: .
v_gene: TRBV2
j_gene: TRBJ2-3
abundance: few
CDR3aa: CASRRDIRDTQYF
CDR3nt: TGTGCCAGCAGACGGGACATACGGGATACGCAGTATTTT

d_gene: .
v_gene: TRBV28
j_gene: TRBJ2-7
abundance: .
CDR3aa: CASSSSYEQYF
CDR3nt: TGTGCCAGCAGTTCCAGCTACGAGCAGTACTTC

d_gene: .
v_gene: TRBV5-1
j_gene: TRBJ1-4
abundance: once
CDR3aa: CASSLVGGEKLFF
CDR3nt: TGCGCCAGCAGCTTGGTGGGAGGGGAAAAACTGTTTTTT

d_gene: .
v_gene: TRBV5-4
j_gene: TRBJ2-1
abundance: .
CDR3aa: CASSFDWNREQFF
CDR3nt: TGTGCCAGCAGCTTCGACTGGAACCGTGAGCAGTTCTTC

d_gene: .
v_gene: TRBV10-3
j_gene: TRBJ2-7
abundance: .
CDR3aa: CAIRPDRTDEQYF
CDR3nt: TGTGCCATCCGCCCGGACAGAACGGACGAGCAGTACTTC

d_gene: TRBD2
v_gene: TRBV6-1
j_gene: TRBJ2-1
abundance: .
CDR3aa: CARRDGGSGGPFDGAEQFF
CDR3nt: TGTGCCCGCCGTGACGGGGGTTCGGGGGGGCCTTTCGATGGGGCTGAGCAGTTCTTC

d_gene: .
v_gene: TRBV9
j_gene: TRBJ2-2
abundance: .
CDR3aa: CASSPQRANTGELFF
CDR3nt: TGTGCCAGCAGCCCTCAGCGAGCGAACACCGGGGAGCTGTTTTTT

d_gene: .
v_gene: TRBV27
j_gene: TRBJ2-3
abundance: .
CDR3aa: CASSLRATTDTQYF
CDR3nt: TGTGCCAGCAGTTTGCGGGCGACCACAGATACGCAGTATTTT

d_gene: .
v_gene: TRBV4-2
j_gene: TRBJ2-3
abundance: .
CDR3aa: CASSQAEAPSTDTQYF
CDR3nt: TGTGCCAGCAGCCAAGCTGAGGCCCCTAGCACAGATACGCAGTATTTT

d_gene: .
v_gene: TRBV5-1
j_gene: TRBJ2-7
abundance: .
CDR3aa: CASSSTPSRASYEQYF
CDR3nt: TGCGCCAGCAGCTCCACCCCGAGCAGGGCCTCCTACGAGCAGTACTTC

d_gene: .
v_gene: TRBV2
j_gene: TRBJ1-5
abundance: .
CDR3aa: CASSSQGTIGPQHF
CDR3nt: TGTGCCAGCAGTAGTCAGGGGACCATCGGGCCCCAGCATTTT